What follows describes a single TCR beta chain. Antigen unknown. This CDR3 contains 15 residues. Germline values: CDR1 SGHDN, CDR2 FVKESK. V lost 4 bases to trimming and J lost 11 bases, with 20 bases between them. The data stem from a study of T cells in localized non-small cell lung cancer. Profiled with immunoSEQ multiplex PCR; TCRdb holds only in-frame clones, not every one. Counted here are about 3,300 clones, 45% to 55% occurring once; the ten biggest clones make up roughly 5%. Study-wide findings and caveats: Tumor samples were not multi-region, leaving intratumor heterogeneity unexcluded.

The sequence was collected from a woman aged 18 to 55 with stage I lung adenocarcinoma. This rearrangement joins TRBV14 to TRBJ1-4, with TRBD1 as a possible D gene (6 bases). The sequencing here drew on lymph node tissue, taken before any cancer treatment. CDR3 nucleotides: TGTGCCAGCAGCCCACTGGGGGGCCAGACGGGGAAACTGTTTTTT. Translated, it gives CASSPLGGQTGKLFF.